These T cell receptor beta chains were read from a single sample in a study of OX40 agonist ivuxolimab in advanced cancers. Generated by immunoSEQ multiplex PCR, the TCRdb table keeps only in-frame clones and is missing some. The sample has 15,000 to 20,000 clones, 75% to 90% seen once. The sequencing used CD4+ or CD8+ T cells sorted from blood, collected in a trial of the OX40 agonist ivuxolimab. The receptor set was obtained from an adult with an advanced solid tumor such as melanoma, head and neck, liver or kidney cancer. Both conserved end residues are part of each CDR3. D genes are given only for firm matches. Rows may omit the clone size; those that give it use once, few, many or a size class.

D gene: .
J gene: TRBJ1-5
V gene: TRBV6-4
clone size: .
CDR3 protein: CASSGDRNYGNQPQHF
CDR3 DNA: TGTGCCAGCAGCGGAGACAGAAACTATGGCAATCAGCCCCAGCATTTT

D gene: TRBD2
J gene: TRBJ2-1
V gene: TRBV9
clone size: .
CDR3 protein: CASSVVLAGGSNEQFF
CDR3 DNA: TGTGCCAGCAGCGTAGTGCTAGCGGGAGGATCCAATGAGCAGTTCTTC

D gene: .
J gene: TRBJ2-7
V gene: TRBV30
clone size: once
CDR3 protein: CAWSLGEAYEQYF
CDR3 DNA: TGTGCCTGGAGTCTGGGGGAAGCCTACGAGCAGTACTTC

D gene: .
J gene: TRBJ1-4
V gene: TRBV7-8
clone size: .
CDR3 protein: CASSRHLGENEKLFF
CDR3 DNA: TGTGCCAGCAGCAGACACCTTGGGGAGAATGAAAAACTGTTTTTT

D gene: .
J gene: TRBJ1-3
V gene: TRBV15
clone size: .
CDR3 protein: CATSRDLGLGNTIYF
CDR3 DNA: TGTGCCACCAGCAGAGATCTAGGGTTGGGAAACACCATATATTTT

D gene: TRBD2
J gene: TRBJ2-1
V gene: TRBV19
clone size: medium-sized
CDR3 protein: CASSTLGGINEQFF
CDR3 DNA: TGTGCCAGTAGTACCCTGGGAGGGATCAATGAGCAGTTCTTC

D gene: TRBD2
J gene: TRBJ2-7
V gene: TRBV27
clone size: once
CDR3 protein: CASSFPGGGGTNEQYF
CDR3 DNA: TGTGCCAGCAGTTTTCCGGGGGGGGGCGGAACAAACGAGCAGTACTTC

D gene: .
J gene: TRBJ2-5
V gene: TRBV5-5
clone size: .
CDR3 protein: CASSFIQPRETQYF
CDR3 DNA: TGTGCCAGCAGCTTCATACAGCCTCGGGAGACCCAGTACTTC

D gene: .
J gene: TRBJ2-5
V gene: TRBV5-1
clone size: .
CDR3 protein: CASSRDSGGETQYF
CDR3 DNA: TGCGCCAGCAGCCGTGATAGCGGAGGGGAGACCCAGTACTTC

D gene: .
J gene: TRBJ2-3
V gene: TRBV11-2
clone size: few
CDR3 protein: CASSLGLSTDTQYF
CDR3 DNA: TGTGCCAGCAGCTTAGGACTGAGCACAGATACGCAGTATTTT

D gene: .
J gene: TRBJ2-3
V gene: TRBV28
clone size: .
CDR3 protein: CASSLPQESTDTQYF
CDR3 DNA: TGTGCCAGCAGTTTACCTCAGGAGAGCACAGATACGCAGTATTTT

D gene: .
J gene: TRBJ2-5
V gene: TRBV28
clone size: .
CDR3 protein: CASRNRAGAKETQYF
CDR3 DNA: TGTGCCAGCCGTAACAGGGCGGGAGCGAAAGAGACCCAGTACTTC

D gene: .
J gene: TRBJ1-3
V gene: TRBV30
clone size: .
CDR3 protein: CAWSRGVGDTIYF
CDR3 DNA: TGTGCCTGGAGTCGGGGAGTAGGGGACACCATATATTTT

D gene: .
J gene: TRBJ2-7
V gene: TRBV18
clone size: .
CDR3 protein: CASSDLKETYEQYF
CDR3 DNA: TGTGCCAGCTCCGACCTCAAGGAAACCTACGAGCAGTACTTC

D gene: .
J gene: TRBJ2-7
V gene: TRBV30
clone size: .
CDR3 protein: CAWSWGDEQYF
CDR3 DNA: TGTGCCTGGAGTTGGGGGGACGAGCAGTACTTC

D gene: TRBD1
J gene: TRBJ2-7
V gene: TRBV12-5
clone size: .
CDR3 protein: CASGTGGINEQYF
CDR3 DNA: TGTGCTAGTGGTACAGGGGGCATCAACGAGCAGTACTTC

D gene: .
J gene: TRBJ2-3
V gene: TRBV27
clone size: .
CDR3 protein: CASSLGLWRDTQYF
CDR3 DNA: TGTGCCAGCAGTTTGGGCTTATGGAGGGATACGCAGTATTTT

D gene: .
J gene: TRBJ2-1
V gene: TRBV9
clone size: .
CDR3 protein: CASSPSAGDYNEQFF
CDR3 DNA: TGTGCCAGCAGCCCCTCAGCGGGCGATTACAATGAGCAGTTCTTC

D gene: TRBD1
J gene: TRBJ1-1
V gene: TRBV5-6
clone size: .
CDR3 protein: CASSLGGQGFAEAFF
CDR3 DNA: TGTGCCAGCAGCTTGGGGGGACAGGGGTTCGCTGAAGCTTTCTTT

D gene: .
J gene: TRBJ2-5
V gene: TRBV27
clone size: .
CDR3 protein: CASSLWGRGGETQYF
CDR3 DNA: TGTGCCAGCAGTTTATGGGGCAGGGGCGGGGAGACCCAGTACTTC

D gene: TRBD1
J gene: TRBJ1-2
V gene: TRBV7-8
clone size: .
CDR3 protein: CASSHRTGFNVDGYTF
CDR3 DNA: TGTGCCAGCAGCCACCGGACAGGGTTTAACGTCGATGGCTACACCTTC

D gene: .
J gene: TRBJ1-5
V gene: TRBV27
clone size: .
CDR3 protein: CASSTNPLNQPQHF
CDR3 DNA: TGTGCCAGCAGTACGAACCCTCTTAATCAGCCCCAGCATTTT

D gene: TRBD2
J gene: TRBJ2-1
V gene: TRBV6-5
clone size: .
CDR3 protein: CASTPGGESNEQFF
CDR3 DNA: TGTGCCAGCACCCCCGGGGGGGAGAGCAATGAGCAGTTCTTC

D gene: .
J gene: TRBJ1-2
V gene: TRBV9
clone size: .
CDR3 protein: CASSPGTAGRYGYTF
CDR3 DNA: TGTGCCAGCAGCCCCGGGACGGCCGGGCGCTATGGCTACACCTTC

D gene: TRBD2
J gene: TRBJ2-4
V gene: TRBV6-1
clone size: .
CDR3 protein: CASSELAGGKNIQYF
CDR3 DNA: TGTGCCAGCAGTGAACTAGCGGGGGGCAAAAACATTCAGTACTTC

D gene: .
J gene: TRBJ1-5
V gene: TRBV4-1
clone size: once
CDR3 protein: CASSQRGSGPQHF
CDR3 DNA: TGCGCCAGCAGCCAAAGGGGTTCGGGGCCCCAGCATTTT

D gene: .
J gene: TRBJ1-1
V gene: TRBV13
clone size: .
CDR3 protein: CASTLPGRGAEAFF
CDR3 DNA: TGTGCCAGCACCCTCCCCGGTCGAGGGGCTGAAGCTTTCTTT